The present entry profiles one T cell receptor (beta chain) with its context. These data belong to a study of shared clonotypes between healthy human individuals. CD8 cells regarded as naive lacked CD45RO, were positively chosen for CCR7, and omitted terminally differentiated effector memory CD45RA+ cells. TCRdb's table, derived via immunoSEQ multiplex PCR, lists solely in-frame clones and lacks some. Among some 740,000 clones listed, almost 95% were seen once. V was cut by 3 bases and J by 3 bases, with 9 bases left in between. The V gene's germline CDR1 is SGDLS and CDR2 YYNGEE. This CDR3 contains 13 residues.

The chain links TRBV9 to TRBJ1-2; D gene unclear. Specimen: naive CD8+ T cells sorted from blood. The clonotype originates from a man aged 30-40 years in good health. CDR3 bases: TGTGCCAGCAGCGGCGGACTTCACTATGGCTACACCTTC. It translates to CASSGGLHYGYTF.